The 14 T cell receptor beta chains listed next were all sequenced from one sample in a study of multiple sclerosis patients with progressive multifocal leukoencephalopathy. Sequencing used immunoSEQ multiplex PCR; TCRdb keeps in-frame clones, though not all of them. The sample carries over 25,000 clones, 87% recorded once. Time point here: time of PML onset. Sample: PBMCs, taken from a patient treated with natalizumab. These receptors were collected from a human donor with progressive multifocal leukoencephalopathy.

Details on this clone: The junction and the germline gene differ at one end; a read error may be behind it. The V gene is TRBV4-2, the J gene TRBJ2-2; 7 bases agree with TRBD2. Germline values: CDR1 LGHNA, CDR2 YNFKEQ. This CDR3 has 16 residues. The CDR3 loop is CASSQKDRDYPGGLFF. CDR3 sequence (DNA): TGTGCCAGCAGCCAAAAAGACCGGGACTATCCCGGGGGGCTGTTTTTT.

The genes are TRBV9 and TRBJ2-1; tentative D call: TRBD1 (6 bases). Germline values: CDR1 SGDLS, CDR2 YYNGEE. The CDR3 has 15 amino acids. Trimming took 3 bases from V and 4 from J, leaving 14 bases between them. CDR3 residues: CASSGQGTRYNEQFF. CDR3 nucleotides: TGTGCCAGCAGCGGGCAGGGGACGCGTTACAATGAGCAGTTCTTC.

This clone was seen once. The same CDR3 also results from other DNA sequences found in this sample. V usage is TRBV28 and J usage is TRBJ1-1; D might be TRBD1 (5 bases). V was pared by 6 bases and J by 1 base, with 18 bases between. In germline, CDR1 is MDHEN, CDR2 SYDVKM. This CDR3 is 16 amino acids long. In nucleotides, the CDR3 is TGTGCCAGCAGCCAAAAGGGGCAGGGTCCGAACACTGAAGCTTTCTTT. It translates to CASSQKGQGPNTEAFF.

The chain employs TRBV28 and TRBJ1-3; possible D gene TRBD1, 5 bases. Germline lookup yields CDR1 MDHEN and CDR2 SYDVKM. This CDR3 comprises 15 residues. V lost 7 bases and J lost 4, with 17 bases in between. The CDR3 DNA is TGTGCCAGCATCTCAGAGGGACGGAGGGGAAACACCATATATTTT. It yields the protein CASISEGRRGNTIYF.

V usage is TRBV25-1 and J usage is TRBJ1-4, with TRBD1 matching 9 bases. Germline assignment: CDR1 MGHDK and CDR2 SYGVNS. This CDR3 has 17 amino acids. Unmatched junction bases numbered 9, after V lost 3 bases and J lost 4 bases. DNA of the CDR3: TGTGCCAGCAGTGACACTGGACGGACAGGGGATAATGAAAAACTGTTTTTT. Amino acids: CASSDTGRTGDNEKLFF.

This clone was detected a few times. The rearrangement joins TRBV18 to TRBJ1-1; 7 bases match TRBD1. The V and J ends lost 5 bases and 5 bases, in that order; junction bases with no gene match: 8. In germline, CDR1 is KGHSH, CDR2 LQKENI. The CDR3 sequence is 14 residues long. This chain's CDR3 is CASSTTGWGTEAFF. In nucleotides, the CDR3 is TGTGCCAGCTCAACGACAGGGTGGGGAACTGAAGCTTTCTTT.

The chain is built from TRBV11-2 and TRBJ2-1; 10 nucleotides line up with TRBD2. Germline CDR1 is SGHAT and CDR2 is FQNNGV. The CDR3 is 15 residues long. The V gene end was trimmed by 5 bases and the J gene end by 5 bases; junction bases not matched to a gene: 6. CDR3 DNA: TGTGCCAGCAGCCCCAACAGCGGGAGGGACAATGAGCAGTTCTTC. Protein: CASSPNSGRDNEQFF.

CDR3 sequence (DNA): TGTGCCAGCAGCCTGGCTCTAGGGTCCTCGAATGAGCAGTTCTTC. Amino acids: CASSLALGSSNEQFF. V usage is TRBV14 and J usage is TRBJ2-1; no reliable D call. Trimming removed 4 bases from V and 7 bases from J, with 17 bases in between. The germline V gene has CDR1 SGHDN and CDR2 FVKESK. The CDR3 consists of 15 residues.

This rearrangement joins TRBV18 to TRBJ1-3; TRBD1 agrees at 7 bases. From germline, CDR1 is KGHSH and CDR2 LQKENI. Trimming at V came to 3 bases and at J to 0 bases, leaving 5 bases not matched to a gene. The CDR3 contains 16 residues. CDR3 sequence: CASSPGTGASGNTIYF. CDR3 bases: TGTGCCAGCTCACCGGGCACAGGGGCCTCTGGAAACACCATATATTTT.

This clone was seen a few times. CDR3: CASSLETVLSPLHF. The CDR3 DNA follows: TGTGCCAGCAGCTTAGAGACGGTACTTTCACCCCTCCACTTT. V usage is TRBV7-2 and J usage is TRBJ1-6; unclear D gene. Germline V gives CDR1 SGHTA, CDR2 FQGNSA. The CDR3 sequence is 14 residues long. Trimming took 1 base from V and 9 from J, leaving 10 bases between them. The full variable domain, rest sourced from reference TRBV7-2 and TRBJ1-6, is GAGVSQSPSNKVTEKGKDVELRCDPISGHTALYWYRQSLGQGLEFLIYFQGNSAPDKSGLPSDRFSAERTGGSVSTLTIQRTQQEDSAVYLCASSLETVLSPLHFGNGTRLTVT.

The chain employs TRBV6-5 and TRBJ1-5, with unresolved D. The CDR3 length is 14 residues. CDR1 is MNHEY and CDR2 is SVGAGI in the germline V gene. The germline V and J ends were trimmed by 2 bases and 1 base, with 6 bases remaining between them. In DNA form, the CDR3 reads TGTGCCAGCAGTTACGACAACAGCAATCAGCCCCAGCATTTT. The encoded protein is CASSYDNSNQPQHF.

The chain carries TRBV19 and TRBJ1-5, with TRBD1 as a possible D gene (6 bases). The CDR3 contains 15 residues. V lost 1 base and J lost 3, with 10 bases in between. Germline V gene lookup returns CDR1 LNHDA and CDR2 SQIVND (reference sequence). CDR3 bases: TGTGCCAGTAGTATAGCCAGGGGTAACAATCAGCCCCAGCATTTT. This translates into CASSIARGNNQPQHF.

The chain is built from TRBV28 and TRBJ1-1, with D possibly being TRBD1 (5 bases). V was shortened by 2 bases and J by 7 bases, with 5 bases between the two germline ends. The CDR3 length is 11 residues. Germline CDR1 is MDHEN and CDR2 is SYDVKM. CDR3 sequence: CASSLGGEAFF. CDR3 in DNA: TGTGCCAGCAGTTTAGGGGGTGAAGCTTTCTTT.

The J gene is TRBJ1-4, the V gene TRBV15; TRBD1 agrees at 9 bases. The CDR3 covers 17 residues. The germline V gene has CDR1 LNHNV and CDR2 YYDKDF (reference sequence). Unmatched junction bases numbered 10, after V lost 1 base and J lost 7 bases. In DNA, the CDR3 is TGTGCCACCAGCAGAGGGACGGGGGGACAGGGTGGTGAAAAACTGTTTTTT. Residues: CATSRGTGGQGGEKLFF.